The T cell receptor beta chain under discussion was sequenced for a study of beta chain features in type 1 diabetes. This CDR3 contains 13 residues. Germline assignment: CDR1 SGHNT and CDR2 YENEEA. V was clipped by 8 bases and J by 0 bases, with 11 bases between them. General study findings and limits: Type 1 diabetes patients showed a moderate but significant shortening of TCRB CDR3s in all four CD4+ subsets. Lower insertion and higher deletion counts appeared at VDJ junctions in type 1 diabetes patients.

What was sequenced were expressed TCRB transcripts, since all of the isolated RNA had been reverse transcribed. Here immunoSEQ multiplex PCR was the method, and the copy in TCRdb shows in-frame clones only, minus some. The sample lists some 350,000 clones; over 8.5% were seen once. Central memory, naive, regulatory and stem cell-like memory CD4+ cells were sorted by CD45RO/CCR7/CD25/CD127/CD95/CD27. Details on this clone: Its antigen is not identified.

This TCR was sampled from a man aged 25 to 40 with type 1 diabetes. J is TRBJ2-7 and V is TRBV11-3; no reliable D call. Sequenced input: central memory CD4+ T cells from blood. The CDR3 region is CASHGLISYEQYF. Written as DNA, the CDR3 is TGTGCCAGCCACGGGCTAATCTCCTACGAGCAGTACTTC.